The clone carrying this T cell receptor beta chain was detected only a few times. This entry is derived from a study of blood T cell repertoires in COVID-19. The wider study: Whether acute or convalescent, the COVID-19 samples came from the United States, Italy and Spain. T cells, B-cell-depleted T cells, or PBMCs provided the cDNA or gDNA that served as material.

V shed 4 bases and J shed 4 bases, with 19 bases lying between them. The CDR3 covers 16 residues. Looked up from germline, CDR1 is MDHEN and CDR2 is SYDVKM. In the original analysis: Estimation of nucleated cell counts relied on the amplification of reference gene primers. Data came from immunoSEQ multiplex PCR; TCRdb stores just in-frame clones and leaves some out. V and J calls and clone size come straight from that table; D and trimming were deduced from the DNA. The sample has about 140,000 clones; 77% are singletons. The rearrangement joins TRBV28 to TRBJ1-2; D unresolved. The origin of this receptor is a woman between 50 and 59 years old with active or convalescent COVID-19. Source material: peripheral blood. The CDR3 region is CASSSTVGGPTYGYTF. In nucleotides, the CDR3 is TGTGCCAGCAGTTCGACGGTTGGAGGGCCGACCTATGGCTACACCTTC.